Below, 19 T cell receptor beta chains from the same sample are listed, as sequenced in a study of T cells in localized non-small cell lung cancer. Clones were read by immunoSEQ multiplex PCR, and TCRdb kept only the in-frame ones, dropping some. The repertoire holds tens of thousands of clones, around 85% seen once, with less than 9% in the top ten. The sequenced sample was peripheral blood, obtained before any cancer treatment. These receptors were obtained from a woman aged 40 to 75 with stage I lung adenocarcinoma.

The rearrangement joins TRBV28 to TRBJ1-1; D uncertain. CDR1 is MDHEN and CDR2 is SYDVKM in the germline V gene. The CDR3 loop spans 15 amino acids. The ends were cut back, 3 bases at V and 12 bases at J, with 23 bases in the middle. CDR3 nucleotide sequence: TGTGCCAGCAGTTTCTCTTTTTGGGCATCAGGAGGGCCTTTCTTT. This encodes CASSFSFWASGGPFF. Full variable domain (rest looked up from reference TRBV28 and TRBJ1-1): DVKVTQSSRYLVKRTGEKVFLECVQDMDHENMFWYRQDPGLGLRLIYFSYDVKMKEKGDIPEGYSVSREKKERFSLILESASTNQTSMYLCASSFSFWASGGPFFGQGTRLTVV.

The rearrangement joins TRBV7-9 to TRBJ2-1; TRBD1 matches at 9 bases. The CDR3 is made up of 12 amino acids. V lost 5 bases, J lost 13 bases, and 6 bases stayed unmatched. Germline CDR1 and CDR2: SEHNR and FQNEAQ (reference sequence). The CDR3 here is CASSGQGMNQFF. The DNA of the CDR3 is TGTGCCAGCAGCGGACAGGGGATGAATCAGTTCTTC.

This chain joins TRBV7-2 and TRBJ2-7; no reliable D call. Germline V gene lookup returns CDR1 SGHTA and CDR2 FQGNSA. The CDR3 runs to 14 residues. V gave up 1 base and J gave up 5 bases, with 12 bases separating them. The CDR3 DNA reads TGTGCCAGCAGCTTAGTTTCAGAGAGACACGAGCAGTACTTC. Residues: CASSLVSERHEQYF.

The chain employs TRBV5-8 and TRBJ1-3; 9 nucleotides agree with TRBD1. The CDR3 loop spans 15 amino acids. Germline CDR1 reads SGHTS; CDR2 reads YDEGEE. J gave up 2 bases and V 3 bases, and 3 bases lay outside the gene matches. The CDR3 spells CASSYTGGPGNTIYF. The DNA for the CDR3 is TGTGCCAGCAGCTACACAGGGGGCCCTGGAAACACCATATATTTT.

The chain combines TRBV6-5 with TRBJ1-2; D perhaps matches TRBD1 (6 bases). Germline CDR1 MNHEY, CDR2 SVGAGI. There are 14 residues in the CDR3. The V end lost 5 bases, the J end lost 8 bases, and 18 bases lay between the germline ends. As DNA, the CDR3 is TGTGCCAGCAGTCCCGGGTTGGGGGCCGGGGGCTACACCTTC. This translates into CASSPGLGAGGYTF.

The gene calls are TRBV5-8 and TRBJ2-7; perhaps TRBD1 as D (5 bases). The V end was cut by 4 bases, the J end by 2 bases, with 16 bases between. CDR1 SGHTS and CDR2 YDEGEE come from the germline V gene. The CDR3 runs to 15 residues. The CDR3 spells CASSPGWPGTYEQYF. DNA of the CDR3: TGTGCCAGCAGCCCTGGCTGGCCAGGGACCTACGAGCAGTACTTC.

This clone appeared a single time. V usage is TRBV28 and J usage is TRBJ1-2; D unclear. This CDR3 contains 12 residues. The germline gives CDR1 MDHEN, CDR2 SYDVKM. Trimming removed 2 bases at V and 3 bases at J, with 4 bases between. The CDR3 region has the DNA TGTGCCAGCAGTTTAACAGACTATGGCTACACCTTC. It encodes CASSLTDYGYTF.

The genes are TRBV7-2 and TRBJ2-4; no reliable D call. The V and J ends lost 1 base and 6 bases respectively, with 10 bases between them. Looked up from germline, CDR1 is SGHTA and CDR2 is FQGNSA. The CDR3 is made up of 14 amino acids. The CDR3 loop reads CASSLGPGLNIQYF. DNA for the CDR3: TGTGCCAGCAGCTTAGGACCGGGCCTAAACATTCAGTACTTC.

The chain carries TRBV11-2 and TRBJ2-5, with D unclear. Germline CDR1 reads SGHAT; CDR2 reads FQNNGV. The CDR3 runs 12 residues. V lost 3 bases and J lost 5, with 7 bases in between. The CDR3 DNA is TGTGCCAGCAGCTTCCCCGGGGAGACCCAGTACTTC. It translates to CASSFPGETQYF.

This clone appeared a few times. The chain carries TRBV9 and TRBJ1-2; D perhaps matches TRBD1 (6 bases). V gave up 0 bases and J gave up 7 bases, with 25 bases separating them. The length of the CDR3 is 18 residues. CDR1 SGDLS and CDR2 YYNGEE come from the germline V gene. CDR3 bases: TGTGCCAGCAGCGTAGTTGTCGGTTCGGACAGTTCGTCTTTTGGCTACACCTTC. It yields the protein CASSVVVGSDSSSFGYTF.

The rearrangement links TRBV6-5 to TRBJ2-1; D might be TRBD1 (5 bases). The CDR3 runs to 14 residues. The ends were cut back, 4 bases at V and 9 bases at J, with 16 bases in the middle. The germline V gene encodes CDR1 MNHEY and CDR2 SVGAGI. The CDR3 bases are TGTGCCAGCAGTTGGCGCAGGACAACCCCTGAGCAGTTCTTC. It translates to CASSWRRTTPEQFF.

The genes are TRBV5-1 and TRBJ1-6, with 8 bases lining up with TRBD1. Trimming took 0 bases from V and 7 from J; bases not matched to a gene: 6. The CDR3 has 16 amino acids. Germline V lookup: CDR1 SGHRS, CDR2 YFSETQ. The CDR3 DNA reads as TGCGCCAGCAGCTTGGCCTCGAGACAGGGGAATTCACCCCTCCACTTT. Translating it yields CASSLASRQGNSPLHF.

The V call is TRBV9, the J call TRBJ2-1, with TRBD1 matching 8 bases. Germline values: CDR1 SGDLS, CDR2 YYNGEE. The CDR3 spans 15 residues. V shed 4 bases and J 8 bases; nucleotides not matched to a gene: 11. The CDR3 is CASSKYSRGRDEQFF. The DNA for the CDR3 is TGTGCCAGCAGCAAATACTCCAGGGGGCGCGATGAGCAGTTCTTC.

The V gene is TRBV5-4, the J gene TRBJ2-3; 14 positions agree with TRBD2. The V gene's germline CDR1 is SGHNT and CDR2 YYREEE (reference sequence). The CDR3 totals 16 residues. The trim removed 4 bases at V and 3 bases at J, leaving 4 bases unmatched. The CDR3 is CASSPGLAGVTDTQYF. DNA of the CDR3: TGTGCCAGCAGCCCGGGACTAGCGGGGGTAACAGATACGCAGTATTTT.

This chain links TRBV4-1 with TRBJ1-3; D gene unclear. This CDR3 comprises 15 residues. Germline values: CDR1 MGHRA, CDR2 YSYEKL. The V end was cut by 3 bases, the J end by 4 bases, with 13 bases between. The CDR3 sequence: CASSQGYTGGNTIYF. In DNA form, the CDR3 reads TGCGCCAGCAGCCAGGGTTATACCGGAGGAAACACCATATATTTT.

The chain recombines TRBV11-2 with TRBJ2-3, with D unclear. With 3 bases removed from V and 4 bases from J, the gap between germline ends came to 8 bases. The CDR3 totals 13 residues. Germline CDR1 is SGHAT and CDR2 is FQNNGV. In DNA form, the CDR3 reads TGTGCCAGCAGCTTGCCGGGCGCAGATACGCAGTATTTT. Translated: CASSLPGADTQYF.

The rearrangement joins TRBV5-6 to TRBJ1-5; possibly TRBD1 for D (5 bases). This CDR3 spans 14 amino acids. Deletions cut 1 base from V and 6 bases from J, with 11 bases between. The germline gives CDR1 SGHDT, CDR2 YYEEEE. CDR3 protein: CASSLQGEGQPQHF. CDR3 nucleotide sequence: TGTGCCAGCAGCTTGCAGGGAGAAGGTCAGCCCCAGCATTTT.

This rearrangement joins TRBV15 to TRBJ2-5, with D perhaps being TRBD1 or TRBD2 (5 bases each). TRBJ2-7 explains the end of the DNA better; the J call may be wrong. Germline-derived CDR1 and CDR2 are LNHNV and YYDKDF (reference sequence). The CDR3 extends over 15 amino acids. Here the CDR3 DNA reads TGTGCCACCAGCAGGGACCGGGACCGGCACTACGAGCAGTACTTC. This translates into CATSRDRDRHYEQYF.

Here the CDR3 DNA reads TGCGCCAGCAGCTCCAACGGGGGCGGGAACACTGAAGCTTTCTTT. The encoded protein is CASSSNGGGNTEAFF. This chain links TRBV5-1 with TRBJ1-1, with D perhaps matching TRBD1 (6 bases). The CDR3 sequence is 15 residues long. Germline V gives CDR1 SGHRS, CDR2 YFSETQ. Trimming left V 3 bases short and J 1 base short, with 13 bases between.